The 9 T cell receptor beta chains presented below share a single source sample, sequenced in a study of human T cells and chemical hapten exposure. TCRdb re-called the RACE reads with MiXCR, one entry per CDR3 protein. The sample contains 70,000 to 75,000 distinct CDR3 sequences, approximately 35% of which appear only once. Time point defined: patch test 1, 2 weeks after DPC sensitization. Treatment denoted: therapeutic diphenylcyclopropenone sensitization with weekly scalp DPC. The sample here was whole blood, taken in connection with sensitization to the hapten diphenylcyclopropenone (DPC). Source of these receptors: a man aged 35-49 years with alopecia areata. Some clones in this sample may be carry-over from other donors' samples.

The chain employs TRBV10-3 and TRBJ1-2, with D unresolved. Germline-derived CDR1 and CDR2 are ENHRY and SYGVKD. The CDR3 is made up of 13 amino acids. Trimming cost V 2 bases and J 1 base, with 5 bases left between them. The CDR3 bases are TGTGCCATCAGTGAGCGTAATAACTATGGCTACACCTTC. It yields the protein CAISERNNYGYTF.

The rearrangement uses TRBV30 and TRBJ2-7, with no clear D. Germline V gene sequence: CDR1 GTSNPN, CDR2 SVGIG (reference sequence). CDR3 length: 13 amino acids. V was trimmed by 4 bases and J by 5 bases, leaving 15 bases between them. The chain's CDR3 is CAWTLQVVNEQYF. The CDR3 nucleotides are TGTGCCTGGACCCTGCAGGTGGTCAACGAGCAGTACTTC. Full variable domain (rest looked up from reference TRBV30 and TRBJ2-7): SQTIHQWPATLVQPVGSPLSLECTVEGTSNPNLYWYRQAAGRGLQLLFYSVGIGQISSEVPQNLSASRPQDRQFILSSKKLLLSDSGFYLCAWTLQVVNEQYFGPGTRLTVT.

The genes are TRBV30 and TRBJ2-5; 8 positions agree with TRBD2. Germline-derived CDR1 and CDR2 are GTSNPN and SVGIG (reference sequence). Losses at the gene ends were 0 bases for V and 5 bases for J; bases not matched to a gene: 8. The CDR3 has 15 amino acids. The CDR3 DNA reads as TGTGCCTGGAGTGTCTGGACTAGCCCGCTGGAGACCCAGTACTTC. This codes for CAWSVWTSPLETQYF.

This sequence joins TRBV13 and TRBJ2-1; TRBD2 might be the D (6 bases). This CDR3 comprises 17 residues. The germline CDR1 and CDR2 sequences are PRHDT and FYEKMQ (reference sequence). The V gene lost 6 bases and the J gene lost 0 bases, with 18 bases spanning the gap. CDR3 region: CASSLRGLTSSYNEQFF. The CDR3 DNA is TGTGCCAGCAGTTTACGCGGACTAACGAGCTCCTACAATGAGCAGTTCTTC.

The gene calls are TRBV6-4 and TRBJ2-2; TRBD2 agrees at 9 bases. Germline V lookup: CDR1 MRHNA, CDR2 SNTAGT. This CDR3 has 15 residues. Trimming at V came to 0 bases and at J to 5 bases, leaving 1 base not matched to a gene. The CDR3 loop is CASSDSREGTGELFF. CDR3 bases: TGTGCCAGCAGTGACTCGCGGGAGGGGACCGGGGAGCTGTTTTTT.

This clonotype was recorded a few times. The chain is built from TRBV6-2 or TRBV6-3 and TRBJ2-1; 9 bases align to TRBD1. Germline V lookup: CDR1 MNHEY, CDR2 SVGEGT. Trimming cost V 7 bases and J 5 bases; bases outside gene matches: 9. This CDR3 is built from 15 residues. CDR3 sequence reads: CASTPSGTGNNEQFF. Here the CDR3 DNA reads TGTGCCAGCACTCCCTCCGGGACAGGGAACAATGAGCAGTTCTTC.

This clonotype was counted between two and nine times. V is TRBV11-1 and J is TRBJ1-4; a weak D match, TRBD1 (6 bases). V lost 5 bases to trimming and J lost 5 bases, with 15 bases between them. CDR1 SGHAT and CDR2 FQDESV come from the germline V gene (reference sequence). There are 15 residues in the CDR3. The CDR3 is CASSAAGTSNEKLFF. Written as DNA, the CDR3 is TGTGCCAGCAGCGCAGCCGGGACAAGCAATGAAAAACTGTTTTTT.

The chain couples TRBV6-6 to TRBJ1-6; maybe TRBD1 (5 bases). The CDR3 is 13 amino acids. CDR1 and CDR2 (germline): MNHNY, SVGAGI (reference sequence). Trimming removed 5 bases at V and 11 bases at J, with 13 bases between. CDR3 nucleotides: TGTGCCAGCAGTCCGGGGGGGGTTACACCCCTCCACTTT. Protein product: CASSPGGVTPLHF.

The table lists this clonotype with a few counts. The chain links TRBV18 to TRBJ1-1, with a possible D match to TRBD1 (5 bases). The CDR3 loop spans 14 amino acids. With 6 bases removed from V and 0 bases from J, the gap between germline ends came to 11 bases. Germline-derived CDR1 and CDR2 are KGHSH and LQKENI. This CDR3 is CASSTQVMNTEAFF. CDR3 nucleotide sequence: TGTGCCAGCTCCACACAGGTCATGAACACTGAAGCTTTCTTT.